Below, one T cell receptor (beta chain) is given with its context. No antigen is known for it. Produced via immunoSEQ multiplex PCR; TCRdb's table is partial and in-frame only. The sample yields some 11,000 clones, 90% seen once. The data were taken from a study of chemoradiotherapy in HPV16-positive cancers. Study details: Two HPV16-positive patients' cells yielded candidate HPV-specific clones and common motifs. Study-level findings and limits: HPV-specific T cells were functionally defined from only a couple of HPV16-positive patients. During treatment, candidate HPV-specific clones and E7-related motifs expanded in tumor. Better recurrence-free survival went with HPV-responsive T-cell expansion in HPV16-positive patients.

Germline CDR1 reads SNHLY; CDR2 reads FYNNEI. The CDR3 consists of 12 residues. Trimming took off 3 bases at V and 0 bases at J, with 3 bases between the two ends. This clonotype was sampled from a human donor with HPV-associated anogenital cancer. The chain links TRBV2 to TRBJ2-7; D unclear. Sampling was conducted from a patient who underwent chemoradiotherapy. The CDR3 region is CASSEGSYEQYF. In DNA form, the CDR3 reads TGTGCCAGCAGTGAGGGCTCCTACGAGCAGTACTTC.